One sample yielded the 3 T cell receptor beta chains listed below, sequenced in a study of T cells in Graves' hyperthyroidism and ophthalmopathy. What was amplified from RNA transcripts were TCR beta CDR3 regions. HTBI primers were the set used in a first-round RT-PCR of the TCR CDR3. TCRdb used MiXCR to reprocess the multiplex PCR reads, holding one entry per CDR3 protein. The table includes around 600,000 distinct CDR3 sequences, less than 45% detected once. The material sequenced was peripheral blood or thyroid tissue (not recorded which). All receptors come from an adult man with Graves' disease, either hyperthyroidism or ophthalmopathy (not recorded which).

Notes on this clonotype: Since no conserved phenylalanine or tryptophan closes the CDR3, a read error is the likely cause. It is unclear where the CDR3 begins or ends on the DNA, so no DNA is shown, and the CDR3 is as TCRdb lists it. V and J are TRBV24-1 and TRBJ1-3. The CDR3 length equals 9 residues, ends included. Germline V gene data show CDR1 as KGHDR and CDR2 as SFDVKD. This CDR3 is CATSDTGLA.

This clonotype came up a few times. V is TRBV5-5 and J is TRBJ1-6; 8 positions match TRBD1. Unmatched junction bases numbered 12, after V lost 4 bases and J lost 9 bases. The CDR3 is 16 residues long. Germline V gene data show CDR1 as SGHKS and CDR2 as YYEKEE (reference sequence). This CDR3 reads CASSLSGQGVGSPLHF. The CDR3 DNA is TGTGCCAGCAGCCTATCTGGACAGGGAGTAGGTTCACCCCTCCACTTT.

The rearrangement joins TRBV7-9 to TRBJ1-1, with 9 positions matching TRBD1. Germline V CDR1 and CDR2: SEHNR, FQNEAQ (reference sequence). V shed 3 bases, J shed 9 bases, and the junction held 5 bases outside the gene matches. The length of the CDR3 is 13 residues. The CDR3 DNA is TGTGCCAGCAGCTTGGGGGGACAGGGTAAAGCTTTCTTT. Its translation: CASSLGGQGKAFF.